The next 20 T cell receptor beta chains were all read from a single sample in a study of CD8 T cells in ankylosing spondylitis. TCRdb used MiXCR to reprocess the 5' RACE reads, holding one entry per CDR3 protein. This table has roughly 60,000 distinct CDR3 sequences, about 6.2% appearing once. Sequenced sample: synovial fluid, either unsorted or a sorted T cell fraction (not recorded which). The receptors shown here come from a male donor with ankylosing spondylitis.

In this sample, this clonotype turned up many times. The V call is TRBV5-1, the J call TRBJ2-7; D is tentatively TRBD1 or TRBD2 (5 bases each). Germline V gene lookup returns CDR1 SGHRS and CDR2 YFSETQ. This CDR3 is 14 amino acids long. Trimming pared 4 bases from V and 2 bases from J, leaving 13 bases between. CDR3 DNA: TGCGCCAGCAGCAGTGGGGACGGACCCTACGAGCAGTACTTC. Translating gives CASSSGDGPYEQYF. Combining the CDR3 with reference TRBV5-1 and TRBJ2-7 gives the whole variable domain KAGVTQTPRYLIKTRGQQVTLSCSPISGHRSVSWYQQTPGQGLQFLFEYFSETQRNKGNFPGRFSGRQFSNSRSEMNVSTLELGDSALYLCASSSGDGPYEQYFGPGTRLTVT.

This clonotype has only a few counts. The chain recombines TRBV28 with TRBJ2-7; 7 positions agree with TRBD1. Trimming took 5 bases from V and 0 from J; bases not matched to a gene: 10. This CDR3 comprises 16 residues. CDR1 and CDR2 (germline): MDHEN, SYDVKM. CDR3 protein: CASSGPQGLASYEQYF. For the CDR3, the DNA is TGTGCCAGCAGTGGACCACAGGGGTTGGCCTCCTACGAGCAGTACTTC.

This clonotype was found a few times. V and J are TRBV7-2 and TRBJ2-1, with D possibly TRBD2 on 6 matching bases. V lost 8 bases to trimming and J lost 2 bases, with 19 bases between them. Germline lookup yields CDR1 SGHTA and CDR2 FQGNSA. The CDR3 totals 16 residues. CDR3 bases: TGTGCCAGCGGAGTGGGTAGCGGACCCACCTACAATGAGCAGTTCTTC. Translation gives CASGVGSGPTYNEQFF. Full variable domain (rest looked up from reference TRBV7-2 and TRBJ2-1): GAGVSQSPSNKVTEKGKDVELRCDPISGHTALYWYRQSLGQGLEFLIYFQGNSAPDKSGLPSDRFSAERTGGSVSTLTIQRTQQEDSAVYLCASGVGSGPTYNEQFFGPGTRLTVL.

This clonotype was detected ten times or more. The chain couples TRBV6-6 to TRBJ2-1; no clear D gene. Per the germline V gene, CDR1 is MNHNY and CDR2 is SVGAGI (reference sequence). The CDR3 sequence is 13 residues long. The germline V and J ends were trimmed by 6 bases and 3 bases, with 9 bases remaining between them. DNA of the CDR3: TGTGCCAGCAGCCTACTACTCTACAATGAGCAGTTCTTC. Its protein product is CASSLLLYNEQFF.

There are many counts of this clonotype. V is TRBV20-1 and J is TRBJ1-5, with D possibly matching TRBD1 (6 bases). Trimming took 3 bases from V and 6 from J, leaving 18 bases between them. The length of the CDR3 is 15 residues. Germline V gene sequence: CDR1 DFQATT, CDR2 SNEGSKA (reference sequence). The CDR3 DNA follows: TGCAGTGCTAGGAACTTCGGGGGCGGGGGTCAGCCCCAGCATTTT. This codes for CSARNFGGGGQPQHF.

The table lists this clonotype with a few counts. The rearrangement joins TRBV19 to TRBJ2-7; 9 bases agree with TRBD2. The CDR3 runs to 18 residues. The junction had 15 bases not matched to a gene; V was cut back by 5 bases and J by 1 base. Germline CDR1 is LNHDA and CDR2 is SQIVND (reference sequence). Here the CDR3 reads CASSSQALAGITSYEQYF. Here the CDR3 DNA reads TGTGCCAGTAGTTCCCAGGCCCTAGCGGGGATCACGTCCTACGAGCAGTACTTC.

This clonotype appeared many times. The rearrangement joins TRBV30 to TRBJ2-1, with 10 bases fitting TRBD2. V lost 7 bases to trimming and J lost 6 bases; unmatched junction nucleotides: 6. Germline V lookup: CDR1 GTSNPN, CDR2 SVGIG (reference sequence). The CDR3 totals 13 residues. DNA of the CDR3: TGTGCCTTTCAGCGGGAGGGCCGCAATGAGCAGTTCTTC. Its protein product is CAFQREGRNEQFF.

This clonotype was found many times. The chain uses TRBV27 and TRBJ2-1; 8 nucleotides agree with TRBD1. This CDR3 region has 16 residues. V lost 7 bases, J lost 7 bases, and 15 bases stayed unmatched. CDR1 MNHEY and CDR2 SMNVEV come from the germline V gene (reference sequence). This chain's CDR3 is CASTPDPGQVGNEQFF. The CDR3 DNA is TGTGCCAGCACCCCAGATCCGGGACAGGTCGGGAATGAGCAGTTCTTC.

The chain combines TRBV20-1 with TRBJ1-2; D is possibly TRBD1 (5 bases). This CDR3 is built from 15 residues. Germline V gene sequence: CDR1 DFQATT, CDR2 SNEGSKA (reference sequence). The V end lost 1 base, the J end lost 3 bases, and 15 bases lay between the germline ends. CDR3 sequence (DNA): TGCAGTGCTAGAGGAAATCGAGACAGCTACTATGGCTACACCTTC. Translation: CSARGNRDSYYGYTF.

The chain carries TRBV11-1 and TRBJ2-3, with 9 bases lining up with TRBD2. Losses at the gene ends were 5 bases for V and 1 base for J; bases not matched to a gene: 13. Looked up from germline, CDR1 is SGHAT and CDR2 is FQDESV (reference sequence). The CDR3 contains 18 residues. The CDR3 nucleotides are TGTGCCAGCAGCCCAACCGGTGGCGGGAGGGTCGGCACAGATACGCAGTATTTT. Residues: CASSPTGGGRVGTDTQYF.

This clonotype was recorded a few times. V gene TRBV20-1 combines with J gene TRBJ1-1; the D is unclear. The V and J ends lost 0 bases and 5 bases respectively, with 16 bases between them. This CDR3 region has 15 residues. CDR1 is DFQATT and CDR2 is SNEGSKA in the germline V gene (reference sequence). The CDR3 DNA reads as TGCAGTGCTAGAGATTTGGGTCCCTTGGGAACTGAAGCTTTCTTT. Its translation: CSARDLGPLGTEAFF.

This clonotype occurred many times. This chain links TRBV28 with TRBJ1-2; D is uncertain. The CDR3 extends over 15 amino acids. The V gene's germline CDR1 is MDHEN and CDR2 SYDVKM. Trimming left V 4 bases short and J 4 bases short, with 16 bases between. The CDR3 protein is CASSYRATTFYGYTF. The CDR3 region has the DNA TGTGCCAGCAGTTATAGGGCTACGACCTTCTATGGCTACACCTTC.

This clonotype was found a few times. The chain combines TRBV20-1 with TRBJ1-1, with D tentatively TRBD1 (5 bases). The CDR3 length is 15 residues. V was shortened by 0 bases and J by 1 base, with 12 bases between the two germline ends. Germline CDR1 DFQATT, CDR2 SNEGSKA (reference sequence). The chain's CDR3 is CSARDLGGSNTEAFF. The CDR3 DNA reads as TGCAGTGCTAGAGATCTGGGGGGATCGAACACTGAAGCTTTCTTT.

J is TRBJ2-2 and V is TRBV6-5; maybe TRBD2 (6 bases). The CDR3 runs to 16 residues. The germline V gene has CDR1 MNHEY and CDR2 SVGAGI. Trimming shortened V by 3 bases and J by 3 bases, and 14 bases separated the two germline ends. Written as DNA, the CDR3 is TGTGCCAGCAGTTATGTTACGGGAGTTGACACCGGGGAGCTGTTTTTT. Translated: CASSYVTGVDTGELFF.

This clonotype was seen repeatedly, ten times or more. CDR3 region: CSVTPGQGNTGELFF. The CDR3 bases are TGCAGCGTTACCCCGGGACAGGGCAACACCGGGGAGCTGTTTTTT. The chain joins TRBV29-1 to TRBJ2-2; TRBD1 matches 9 bases. V dropped 5 bases and J dropped 2; count of bases not matched to a gene: 6. This CDR3 contains 15 residues. Germline V lookup: CDR1 SQVTM, CDR2 ANQGSEA.

This clonotype was counted many times. The rearrangement joins TRBV20-1 to TRBJ1-5, with unresolved D. This CDR3 has 13 amino acids. The V and J ends lost 1 base and 0 bases respectively, with 4 bases between them. Per germline, CDR1 DFQATT and CDR2 SNEGSKA (reference sequence). Here the CDR3 reads CSARGVSNQPQHF. CDR3 in DNA: TGCAGTGCTAGAGGAGTTAGCAATCAGCCCCAGCATTTT.

This clonotype was observed a handful of times. The rearrangement joins TRBV19 to TRBJ1-5; D unclear. V lost 6 bases and J lost 0, with 9 bases in between. Per the germline V gene, CDR1 is LNHDA and CDR2 is SQIVND (reference sequence). The CDR3 contains 14 residues. In nucleotides, the CDR3 is TGTGCCAGTAGGAAAGGAAATAGCAATCAGCCCCAGCATTTT. Residues: CASRKGNSNQPQHF.

This clonotype was seen many times. This chain joins TRBV12-3 or TRBV12-4 and TRBJ1-4; D perhaps matches TRBD1 (6 bases). V was shortened by 2 bases and J by 5 bases, with 15 bases between the two germline ends. The length of the CDR3 is 16 residues. This chain's CDR3 is CASSLRWGRGNEKLFF. The CDR3 coding sequence is TGTGCCAGCAGTTTACGGTGGGGCAGGGGAAATGAAAAACTGTTTTTT.

This clonotype showed up many times. The rearrangement links TRBV19 to TRBJ2-1; D is possibly TRBD2 (6 bases). The CDR3 has 14 residues. Per germline, CDR1 LNHDA and CDR2 SQIVND (reference sequence). The CDR3 region is CACDSGSSYNEQFF. CDR3 nucleotides: TGTGCGTGCGATAGCGGAAGCTCCTACAATGAGCAGTTCTTC.

This clonotype was counted between two and nine times. The V gene is TRBV7-6, the J gene TRBJ2-7; D is perhaps TRBD2 (5 bases). The germline V and J ends were trimmed by 8 bases and 1 base, with 15 bases remaining between them. There are 14 residues in the CDR3. CDR1 is SGHVS, CDR2 FNYEAQ, per germline. CDR3 DNA: TGTGCCAGCGCCCTCGGCCGGGGTTCCTACGAGCAGTACTTC. As protein: CASALGRGSYEQYF.